This record concerns one T cell receptor (beta chain) sequence. Its cognate antigen is unknown. Libraries were prepared by immunoSEQ multiplex PCR; TCRdb keeps only in-frame clonotypes and omits some of them. This sample carries 90,000 to 95,000 clones, 75% to 80% of them seen once, and the ten largest clones take 20% to 25%. The data were obtained in a study of cytotoxic CD8 clonotypes in ibrutinib-treated CLL. The study's findings and limits: Lymph node repertoires were not studied, and sampling times were unmatched.

The germline V and J ends were trimmed by 2 bases and 11 bases, with 18 bases remaining between them. Germline lookup yields CDR1 MNHEY and CDR2 SMNVEV (reference sequence). The CDR3 loop spans 14 amino acids. The starting material was PBMCs, obtained after 24 months of ibrutinib treatment. This chain joins TRBV27 and TRBJ1-2; D not certain. The source is a human donor with chronic lymphocytic leukemia. The CDR3 coding sequence is TGTGCCAGCAGTTTAACGAGAGGACTCCCGGTATACACCTTC. Its translation is CASSLTRGLPVYTF.